This T cell receptor (beta chain) was documented in a study of T cell changes during pregnancy in multiple sclerosis. This CDR3 is 12 amino acids long. The germline V gene encodes CDR1 SGHTS and CDR2 YDEGEE. The germline V and J ends were trimmed by 2 bases and 9 bases, with 9 bases remaining between them. The data were produced by immunoSEQ multiplex PCR, yet TCRdb's version contains in-frame clones alone and is incomplete. The sample yields 69,000 or so clones, roughly 90% seen once. This receptor was taken from a female donor in good health, enrolled as a control in a pregnancy study. The sequencing used CD4+ T cells from peripheral blood mononuclear cells, collected in the third trimester of pregnancy. The chain employs TRBV5-8 and TRBJ2-4, with D perhaps TRBD2 (6 bases). DNA for the CDR3: TGTGCCAGCAGCTTACTGGAGGGCATTCAGTACTTC. It specifies CASSLLEGIQYF.